These 16 T cell receptor beta chains share one sample of origin, sequenced in a study of blood T cell repertoires in COVID-19 (dated by TCRdb to the early 2020s). Receptors were amplified or captured by the immunoSEQ multiplex PCR assay. Entries here come from immuneACCESS through TCRdb and include only in-frame sequences with V and J called. Some clones fail to appear in such tables; in the studies checked, an unresolved V gene covers under half of the shortfall, and the cause of the remainder is unknown. This sample has around 100,000 clones in its table, and roughly 72% of those were observed once. The biggest ten clones account for approximately 5.9% of the sample. Sample: peripheral blood. These receptor sequences come from a man aged 80 or over with acute or convalescent COVID-19.

The chain couples TRBV7-9 to TRBJ2-7; possible D gene TRBD2, 5 bases. V lost 4 bases and J lost 6, with 13 bases in between. The CDR3 covers 13 residues. Germline V gene data show CDR1 as SEHNR and CDR2 as FQNEAQ (reference sequence). CDR3 in DNA: TGTGCCAGCAGCTCTCTTACTCGGGGCGAGCAGTACTTC. Amino acids: CASSSLTRGEQYF. Full variable domain (rest looked up from reference TRBV7-9 and TRBJ2-7): DTGVSQNPRHKITKRGQNVTFRCDPISEHNRLYWYRQTLGQGPEFLTYFQNEAQLEKSRLLSDRFSAERPKGSFSTLEIQRTEQGDSAMYLCASSSLTRGEQYFGPGTRLTVT.

This chain's CDR3 is CASSPGGEQYF. CDR3 bases: TGTGCCAGCAGCCCAGGGGGCGAGCAGTACTTC. V gene TRBV12-3 or TRBV12-4 combines with J gene TRBJ2-7; 7 bases are shared with TRBD1. This CDR3 comprises 11 residues. J lost 6 bases, V lost 6 bases, and 2 bases had no gene match.

V gene TRBV12-5 combines with J gene TRBJ2-3; maybe TRBD1 (5 bases). From germline, CDR1 is LGHNT and CDR2 FRNRAP. The CDR3 runs to 17 residues. V lost 1 base to trimming and J lost 4 bases, with 18 bases between them. CDR3 nucleotides: TGTGCTAGTGGTTTGGGGTCGGCGGCCCAGGGCGCAGATACGCAGTATTTT. Residues: CASGLGSAAQGADTQYF.

This rearrangement joins TRBV7-9 to TRBJ2-7; TRBD2 is a possible D gene (7 bases). The V gene's germline CDR1 is SEHNR and CDR2 FQNEAQ (reference sequence). Deletions cut 5 bases from V and 4 bases from J, with 12 bases between. CDR3 length: 13 amino acids. Written as DNA, the CDR3 is TGTGCCAGCAGCCTGGGGGGGCGTTACGAGCAGTACTTC. It translates to CASSLGGRYEQYF.

V and J are TRBV29-1 and TRBJ2-3, with D uncertain. V lost 4 bases and J 14 bases, leaving 13 bases between the germline ends. Germline CDR1 and CDR2: SQVTM and ANQGSEA. The CDR3 is made up of 10 amino acids. The CDR3 is CSVVNLLPYF. The CDR3 DNA reads as TGCAGCGTTGTGAACCTCCTACCGTATTTT.

V and J are TRBV5-1 and TRBJ1-2; 10 bases are shared with TRBD1. The CDR3 is 15 amino acids. Trimming removed 3 bases from V and 0 bases from J; junction bases left unmatched: 2. Germline V gives CDR1 SGHRS, CDR2 YFSETQ. CDR3 DNA sequence: TGCGCCAGCAGCTCCGGGACAGGGGCTAACTATGGCTACACCTTC. It is translated as CASSSGTGANYGYTF.

The CDR3 protein is CASSSGTWSYEQYF. CDR3 bases: TGTGCCAGCAGTTCTGGGACATGGTCCTACGAGCAGTACTTC. The chain employs TRBV6-5 and TRBJ2-7; D might be TRBD1 (6 bases). CDR3 length: 14 residues. Trimming stripped 4 bases from V and 1 base from J, with 11 bases between. Germline V gene lookup returns CDR1 MNHEY and CDR2 SVGAGI.

J is TRBJ2-1 and V is TRBV7-9; 11 bases match TRBD2. The germline V gene encodes CDR1 SEHNR and CDR2 FQNEAQ (reference sequence). The CDR3 covers 15 residues. V lost 5 bases to trimming and J lost 4 bases; unmatched junction nucleotides: 4. This CDR3 reads CASSTLAGDYNEQFF. The CDR3 DNA sequence: TGTGCCAGCAGCACACTAGCGGGGGATTACAATGAGCAGTTCTTC.

V gene TRBV19 combines with J gene TRBJ2-1; D unresolved. Trimming cost V 5 bases and J 8 bases, with 13 bases left between them. This CDR3 spans 13 amino acids. CDR1 and CDR2 from the germline V gene are LNHDA and SQIVND (reference sequence). The CDR3 region has the DNA TGTGCCAGTAGTTTCCTCCATTCGGATGAGCAGTTCTTC. This encodes CASSFLHSDEQFF.

V and J are TRBV18 and TRBJ2-7; 14 bases map to TRBD2. V shed 2 bases and J 3 bases; nucleotides not matched to a gene: 15. CDR1 and CDR2 from the germline V gene are KGHSH and LQKENI. The CDR3 extends over 20 amino acids. CDR3 amino acids: CASSPVLGTSGSGGVYEQYF. The CDR3 nucleotides are TGTGCCAGCTCACCAGTACTTGGGACTAGCGGGAGCGGGGGAGTCTACGAGCAGTACTTC.

The chain is built from TRBV19 and TRBJ1-1; the match to TRBD1 covers 7 bases. The CDR3 runs 14 residues. CDR1 is LNHDA and CDR2 is SQIVND in the germline V gene (reference sequence). Trimming at V came to 6 bases and at J to 2 bases, leaving 6 bases not matched to a gene. The CDR3 reads CASRNDRENTEAFF. In DNA form, the CDR3 reads TGTGCCAGTAGAAATGACAGGGAAAACACTGAAGCTTTCTTT. The full variable domain, with the rest looked up from reference TRBV19 and TRBJ1-1, is DGGITQSPKYLFRKEGQNVTLSCEQNLNHDAMYWYRQDPGQGLRLIYYSQIVNDFQKGDIAEGYSVSREKKESFPLTVTSAQKNPTAFYLCASRNDRENTEAFFGQGTRLTVV.

CDR3 DNA: TGTGCCAGCAGCCCCGGGACTCCGAATGAGCAGTACTTC. This sequence encodes CASSPGTPNEQYF. The chain recombines TRBV7-3 with TRBJ2-7; D is perhaps TRBD2 (6 bases). Per germline, CDR1 SGHTA and CDR2 FQGTGA. The CDR3 is made up of 13 amino acids. With 5 bases removed from V and 7 bases from J, the gap between germline ends came to 15 bases.

This clone came up many times. The CDR3 sequence: CSVVFSGWRNTEAFF. The CDR3 coding sequence is TGCAGCGTTGTTTTTTCTGGTTGGAGGAACACTGAAGCTTTCTTT. V is TRBV29-1 and J is TRBJ1-1; D unresolved. The CDR3 sequence is 15 residues long. Germline V gene data show CDR1 as SQVTM and CDR2 as ANQGSEA. Trimming took off 4 bases at V and 1 base at J, with 16 bases between the two ends. The full variable domain, in which reference TRBV29-1 and TRBJ1-1 provide the parts outside the CDR3, is SAVISQKPSRDICQRGTSLTIQCQVDSQVTMMFWYRQQPGQSLTLIATANQGSEATYESGFVIDKFPISRPNLTFSTLTVSNMSPEDSSIYLCSVVFSGWRNTEAFFGQGTRLTVV.

The CDR3 loop reads CASSKKAPTSVNTGELFF. The CDR3 region has the DNA TGTGCCAGCAGCAAAAAGGCCCCGACTAGCGTTAACACCGGGGAGCTGTTTTTT. This chain links TRBV21-1 with TRBJ2-2; TRBD2 is the table's D call, not checked against the DNA. TRBV21-1 constitutes a pseudogene. CDR3 length: 18 residues.

The chain is built from TRBV9 and TRBJ2-7; D not resolved. This CDR3 contains 13 residues. Trimming removed 0 bases from V and 6 bases from J, with 10 bases in between. Germline V lookup: CDR1 SGDLS, CDR2 YYNGEE. This CDR3 is CASSVERTSEQYF. In DNA form, the CDR3 reads TGTGCCAGCAGCGTAGAAAGAACCAGCGAGCAGTACTTC.

The chain employs TRBV18 and TRBJ1-5, with TRBD1 matching over 8 bases. Germline V gene sequence: CDR1 KGHSH, CDR2 LQKENI. CDR3 length equals 16 residues. J lost 4 bases, V lost 3 bases, and 8 bases had no gene match. CDR3 DNA: TGTGCCAGCTCACCGGATGGGACAGGATCTAATCAGCCCCAGCATTTT. This sequence encodes CASSPDGTGSNQPQHF.